This entry lists 9 T cell receptor beta chains sequenced from one sample in a study of identical twins. Each CDR3 protein gets one entry after TCRdb re-called the 5' RACE reads with MiXCR. The sample lists fewer than 250,000 distinct CDR3 sequences, around 10% occurring once. Sample: memory (CD45RO+) T cells sorted from blood. The receptors come from a woman younger than 30 in good health.

This clonotype was seen only a few times. The rearrangement joins TRBV5-1 to TRBJ2-1; either TRBD1 or TRBD2 may supply D (5 bases each). Germline CDR1 SGHRS, CDR2 YFSETQ. The CDR3 consists of 15 residues. Trimming cost V 2 bases and J 4 bases, with 13 bases left between them. The CDR3, as DNA: TGCGCCAGCAGCTTTGACGGGGCACCTTACAATGAGCAGTTCTTC. Its translation: CASSFDGAPYNEQFF.

This clonotype was detected only a few times. This chain connects TRBV7-2 to TRBJ2-3, with 12 positions matching TRBD2. Losses at the gene ends were 1 base for V and 5 bases for J; bases not matched to a gene: 7. CDR1 is SGHTA, CDR2 FQGNSA, per germline. There are 17 residues in the CDR3. As DNA, the CDR3 is TGTGCCAGCAGCTTAGGGGCTAGCGGGAGGGCCAAAGATACGCAGTATTTT. Its translation: CASSLGASGRAKDTQYF.

This clonotype showed up just a few times. V usage is TRBV20-1 and J usage is TRBJ2-1, with D unclear. Germline V gives CDR1 DFQATT, CDR2 SNEGSKA (reference sequence). The CDR3 spans 10 residues. V gave up 3 bases and J gave up 8 bases, with 5 bases separating them. CDR3 coding DNA: TGCAGTGCTAGTCAACATGAGCAGTTCTTC. Translating it yields CSASQHEQFF.

This clonotype was observed a few times. J is TRBJ2-7 and V is TRBV20-1, with D perhaps matching TRBD2 (7 bases). V dropped 5 bases and J dropped 0 bases, with 11 bases sitting between them. CDR1 is DFQATT and CDR2 is SNEGSKA in the germline V gene (reference sequence). The CDR3 has 13 amino acids. For the CDR3, the DNA is TGCAGTGCTGGGGGGGGCCTCTCCTACGAGCAGTACTTC. Amino acids: CSAGGGLSYEQYF.

In this sample, this clonotype turned up a few times. CDR3 protein: CASSLWAGGRRIYNEQFF. CDR3 coding DNA: TGTGCCAGCAGCTTATGGGCCGGGGGTCGGAGAATTTACAATGAGCAGTTCTTC. The genes are TRBV11-2 and TRBJ2-1; weak D call: TRBD2 (6 bases). Germline CDR1 SGHAT, CDR2 FQNNGV. Trimming stripped 2 bases from V and 4 bases from J, with 21 bases between. The CDR3 spans 18 residues.

This clonotype was counted many times. This sequence joins TRBV7-2 and TRBJ2-7; perhaps TRBD2 as D (5 bases). Germline V lookup: CDR1 SGHTA, CDR2 FQGNSA. V lost 3 bases to trimming and J lost 6 bases, with 12 bases between them. The CDR3 runs to 13 residues. The CDR3, as DNA: TGTGCCAGCAGCTTGATCGAGGGTGCCGAGCAGTACTTC. Protein sequence: CASSLIEGAEQYF.

The chain combines TRBV20-1 with TRBJ1-1; D is unresolved. Trimming pared 1 base from V and 1 base from J, leaving 7 bases between. This CDR3 is built from 13 residues. Germline assignment: CDR1 DFQATT and CDR2 SNEGSKA (reference sequence). CDR3 residues: CSARVGPNTEAFF. The DNA for the CDR3 is TGCAGTGCTAGAGTTGGTCCGAACACTGAAGCTTTCTTT.

This clonotype occurred a few times. The chain uses TRBV20-1 and TRBJ2-1; 13 bases line up with TRBD2. Germline lookup yields CDR1 DFQATT and CDR2 SNEGSKA (reference sequence). Losses at the gene ends were 2 bases for V and 7 bases for J; bases not matched to a gene: 8. This CDR3 spans 16 amino acids. The CDR3, as DNA: TGCAGTGCTAGATTGGAAACTAGCGGGGGGGGGAATGAGCAGTTCTTC. Its protein product is CSARLETSGGGNEQFF.

The J gene is TRBJ1-2, the V gene TRBV5-1; unclear D gene. Trimming removed 0 bases from V and 7 bases from J, with 10 bases in between. This CDR3 is 13 amino acids long. Germline-derived CDR1 and CDR2 are SGHRS and YFSETQ. Written as DNA, the CDR3 is TGCGCCAGCAGCTTGGGGCCAGACCGTGGCTACACCTTC. Translation gives CASSLGPDRGYTF.